This T cell receptor (beta chain) was recovered during a study of blood T cell repertoires in COVID-19. At the level of the study: Material from acute and convalescent COVID-19 was sourced from the United States, Italy and Spain. PBMCs, B-cell-depleted T cells, or T cells were the source of the cDNA or gDNA that made up the material.

In the authors' methods: How many nucleated cells were present was estimated from reference gene primer amplification. Profiling relied on immunoSEQ multiplex PCR, and the TCRdb table lists in-frame clones only, not all of them. V, J and clone size reflect that table, while D and trimming were determined from the DNA. There are about 280,000 clones in the sample; just over 85% occur only once, and about 3% lies in the top ten. This clone has only a few counts. Between the trimmed V and J ends, which lost 7 bases and 5 bases, there was a span of 17 bases. The CDR3 sequence is 14 residues long. Germline values: CDR1 SQVTM, CDR2 ANQGSEA.

Sequenced material: peripheral blood. The rearrangement uses TRBV29-1 and TRBJ1-4, with D possibly TRBD1 on 6 matching bases. This clonotype originated in a woman younger than 45 with active or convalescent COVID-19. CDR3 DNA: TGCAGCGCAAACCCAGGGGTCGGCAATGAAAAACTGTTTTTT. Protein: CSANPGVGNEKLFF.